What follows are 18 T cell receptor beta chains derived from one specimen sequenced in a study of T cell repertoires in cytomegalovirus infection. Via MiXCR, TCRdb re-called the reads, giving one row per CDR3 protein. The sample contains about 770,000 distinct CDR3 sequences, roughly 29% of which appear only once. Their target antigens are unknown. The sequenced sample was cultured CD8+ T cells from PBMCs, obtained from culture after CMV antigen stimulation. The origin of the receptors is a human donor in good health (CMV status not recorded). Some clones in this sample may be carry-over from other donors' samples.

J is TRBJ2-7 and V is TRBV20-1, with 10 bases aligning to TRBD1. CDR1 DFQATT and CDR2 SNEGSKA come from the germline V gene (reference sequence). With 0 bases clipped from V and 3 bases from J, the junction kept 5 bases outside the gene matches. The CDR3 extends over 15 amino acids. CDR3 DNA: TGCAGTGCTAGAGATAGAGGGACAGGGGACTACGAGCAGTACTTC. As protein: CSARDRGTGDYEQYF.

The rearrangement joins TRBV6-5 to TRBJ1-5; perhaps TRBD1 as D (5 bases). Germline assignment: CDR1 MNHEY and CDR2 SVGAGI. V shed 6 bases and J shed 0 bases, with 15 bases lying between them. The CDR3 is made up of 16 amino acids. CDR3 DNA: TGTGCCAGCAGACCCCAGGGATCCTATAGCAATCAGCCCCAGCATTTT. Its protein product is CASRPQGSYSNQPQHF.

The J gene is TRBJ2-7, the V gene TRBV15; 9 nucleotides line up with TRBD1. The CDR3 consists of 16 residues. The germline V gene has CDR1 LNHNV and CDR2 YYDKDF (reference sequence). CDR3 loop: CATSRTTGGPLYEQYV. For the CDR3, the DNA is TGTGCCACCAGCAGGACCACAGGGGGCCCACTCTACGAACAGTACGTC.

The chain joins TRBV7-9 to TRBJ1-4, with TRBD1 matching 7 bases. In germline, CDR1 is SEHNR, CDR2 FQNEAQ (reference sequence). The CDR3 is 12 residues long. CDR3 DNA: TGTGGGGCCGGGACAGAGGGTGAAAAACTGTTTTTT. This gives the protein CGAGTEGEKLFF.

V gene TRBV6-5 combines with J gene TRBJ1-2; TRBD1 might be the D (5 bases). Germline V gene data show CDR1 as MNHEY and CDR2 as SVGAGI. V was cut by 6 bases and J by 8 bases, with 19 bases left in between. CDR3 length: 14 amino acids. CDR3 amino acids: CASRGGRARQGYTF. In DNA form, the CDR3 reads TGTGCCAGCAGGGGGGGACGTGCCCGTCAGGGCTACACCTTC.

The sample holds a few counts of this clonotype. The CDR3 reads CASDSLGENEQYF. CDR3 nucleotides: TGTGCCAGCGACTCCCTAGGTGAGAACGAGCAGTACTTC. The chain is built from TRBV7-9 and TRBJ2-7, with D unclear. This CDR3 has 13 amino acids. CDR1 is SEHNR and CDR2 is FQNEAQ in the germline V gene (reference sequence). Trimming left V 8 bases short and J 5 bases short, with 16 bases between.

This clonotype showed up just a few times. This chain connects TRBV29-1 to TRBJ1-1, with a tentative D call TRBD1 (5 bases). CDR1 and CDR2 from the germline V gene are SQVTM and ANQGSEA. The V end lost 6 bases, the J end lost 6 bases, and 11 bases lay between the germline ends. The CDR3 has 11 residues. The CDR3 coding sequence is TGCAGCGTCGAGGGGTCCCCTGAAGCTTTCTTT. Its translation: CSVEGSPEAFF.

This clonotype was counted a few times. The chain carries TRBV6-1 and TRBJ2-3; no firm D call. This CDR3 spans 18 amino acids. Germline CDR1 reads MNHNS; CDR2 reads SASEGT. Trimming left V 2 bases short and J 0 bases short, with 18 bases between. CDR3 sequence (DNA): TGTGCCAGCAGTGAAACAAGGGCAGGCGGTACTAGCACAGATACGCAGTATTTT. This translates into CASSETRAGGTSTDTQYF.

V is TRBV4-3 and J is TRBJ2-3, with TRBD2 identical over 12 bases. Germline CDR1 is LGHNA and CDR2 is YSLEER. V dropped 4 bases and J dropped 4; count of bases not matched to a gene: 6. The CDR3 consists of 16 residues. The CDR3 DNA sequence: TGCGCCAGCAGCCGCATGACTAGCGGGGGCGCAGATACGCAGTATTTT. Residues: CASSRMTSGGADTQYF.

This clonotype occurred many times. This chain uses TRBV7-9 with TRBJ2-2; no clear D gene. V lost 5 bases, J lost 3 bases, and 10 bases lay in between. The germline V gene encodes CDR1 SEHNR and CDR2 FQNEAQ (reference sequence). This CDR3 spans 14 amino acids. CDR3 region: CASSHAGYTGELFF. Written as DNA, the CDR3 is TGTGCCAGCAGCCACGCCGGGTACACCGGGGAGCTGTTTTTT.

The CDR3 DNA follows: TGTGCCACCAGTGCATTCGGGAGGACAGGGGTGACCGGGGAGCTGTTTTTT. This codes for CATSAFGRTGVTGELFF. The chain links TRBV24-1 to TRBJ2-2, with 9 bases aligning to TRBD1. The CDR3 loop spans 17 amino acids. Germline V lookup: CDR1 KGHDR, CDR2 SFDVKD. The V segment lost 5 bases and the J segment 5 bases; nucleotides outside the gene matches: 11.

The rearrangement joins TRBV7-3 to TRBJ2-3, with D possibly matching TRBD2 (6 bases). The V and J ends lost 2 bases and 5 bases respectively, with 14 bases between them. CDR1 SGHTA and CDR2 FQGTGA come from the germline V gene. The CDR3 totals 15 residues. The CDR3 protein is CASSLASVRGDTQYF. Here the CDR3 DNA reads TGTGCCAGCAGCTTAGCTAGCGTCCGGGGAGATACGCAGTATTTT.

The chain carries TRBV5-6 and TRBJ2-1, with no clear D. Trimming stripped 2 bases from V and 5 bases from J, with 14 bases between. In germline, CDR1 is SGHDT, CDR2 YYEEEE. The CDR3 is 15 residues long. Here the CDR3 reads CASSLKGYLDNEQFF. CDR3 DNA: TGTGCCAGCAGCTTAAAGGGTTATTTGGACAATGAGCAGTTCTTC.

In its sample, this clonotype was seen a few times. This chain links TRBV12-3 or TRBV12-4 with TRBJ1-4; 11 bases map to TRBD1. The V gene end was trimmed by 5 bases and the J gene end by 7 bases; junction bases not matched to a gene: 6. The CDR3 is 15 residues long. The CDR3 coding sequence is TGTGCCAGCAGTGCCACGGACAGGGGGCCTGAAAAACTGTTTTTT. Amino acid sequence: CASSATDRGPEKLFF.

V gene TRBV6-5 combines with J gene TRBJ1-1, with D possibly TRBD1 on 5 matching bases. The length of the CDR3 is 17 residues. Trimming took 6 bases from V and 0 from J, leaving 20 bases between them. Germline V gives CDR1 MNHEY, CDR2 SVGAGI. CDR3 sequence (DNA): TGTGCCAGCAGCCCGGGACCCCCCGGGAGCCTGAACACTGAAGCTTTCTTT. Translated: CASSPGPPGSLNTEAFF.

This clonotype has just a few counts. The chain is built from TRBV19 and TRBJ1-5; 9 bases are a match to TRBD1. CDR3 size: 13 residues. Per germline, CDR1 LNHDA and CDR2 SQIVND (reference sequence). The trim removed 11 bases at V and 5 bases at J, leaving 7 bases unmatched. CDR3 in DNA: TGTGCCTGCCGGGACAGGGTGGATCAGCCCCAGCATTTT. Translating gives CACRDRVDQPQHF.

In this sample, this clonotype turned up a few times. The rearrangement uses TRBV11-2 and TRBJ2-5, with TRBD1 as a possible D gene (7 bases). The ends were cut back, 5 bases at V and 4 bases at J, with 20 bases in the middle. The V gene's germline CDR1 is SGHAT and CDR2 FQNNGV. The length of the CDR3 is 16 residues. In nucleotides, the CDR3 is TGTGCCAGCAGCCTACGGGGGACAGCCGTCCCAGAGACCCAGTACTTC. Amino acid sequence: CASSLRGTAVPETQYF.

This clonotype was detected ten times or more. The gene calls are TRBV7-6 and TRBJ2-1; 9 positions agree with TRBD2. Germline-derived CDR1 and CDR2 are SGHVS and FNYEAQ. With V trimmed by 6 bases and J by 1 base, 4 bases remained unmatched. This CDR3 spans 15 amino acids. The CDR3 reads CASSRLAGSYNEQFF. In DNA form, the CDR3 reads TGTGCCAGCAGTCGCCTAGCGGGGTCCTACAATGAGCAGTTCTTC. The variable domain in full, completed from reference TRBV7-6 and TRBJ2-1, reads GAGVSQSPRYKVTKRGQDVALRCDPISGHVSLYWYRQALGQGPEFLTYFNYEAQQDKSGLPNDRFSAERPEGSISTLTIQRTEQRDSAMYRCASSRLAGSYNEQFFGPGTRLTVL.